A single sample gave rise to the 11 T cell receptor beta chains below, sequenced in a study of blood T cells in healthy people across ages. Through a sample-barcoded 5' primer and a J-beta primer mix, a second PCR was run for 7 to 11 cycles. TCRdb analysed the 5' RACE reads with MiXCR anew, one entry per CDR3 protein. The repertoire consists of some 1.1 million distinct CDR3 sequences, with 35% to 40% occurring once and the leading ten covering 13%. Source material: blood. The source is a man in his late teens or twenties in good health.

This clonotype was detected only a few times. The chain recombines TRBV12-3 or TRBV12-4 with TRBJ1-2, with D maybe TRBD1 (5 bases). Deletions cut 1 base from V and 4 bases from J, with 10 bases between. This CDR3 has 14 amino acids. The CDR3 region is CASSLGGVRYGYTF. CDR3 DNA sequence: TGTGCCAGCAGTTTAGGAGGGGTGCGCTATGGCTACACCTTC.

In its sample, this clonotype was seen a few times. The chain couples TRBV5-6 to TRBJ2-7; TRBD2 agrees at 7 bases. Trimming removed 1 base from V and 0 bases from J; junction bases left unmatched: 10. CDR3 size: 17 residues. The V gene's germline CDR1 is SGHDT and CDR2 YYEEEE. The CDR3 DNA follows: TGTGCCAGCAGCTTGTTCCATCTACTAGCGAGCTCCTACGAGCAGTACTTC. This codes for CASSLFHLLASSYEQYF.

This clonotype appeared a few times. The chain employs TRBV13 and TRBJ2-1; 7 nucleotides agree with TRBD1. Trimming at V came to 5 bases and at J to 8 bases, leaving 12 bases not matched to a gene. The CDR3 has 15 amino acids. The germline V gene has CDR1 PRHDT and CDR2 FYEKMQ (reference sequence). CDR3 in amino acids: CASSRGTATWDEQFF. The CDR3 nucleotides are TGTGCCAGCAGCCGAGGGACAGCCACTTGGGATGAGCAGTTCTTC.

This clonotype was counted only a few times. The genes are TRBV14 and TRBJ2-7; D call uncertain. The V gene lost 4 bases and the J gene lost 2 bases, with 15 bases spanning the gap. CDR1 SGHDN and CDR2 FVKESK come from the germline V gene. The CDR3 runs 15 residues. For the CDR3, the DNA is TGTGCCAGCAGCCGTCAGGTGGGCGCAACCTACGAGCAGTACTTC. It codes for CASSRQVGATYEQYF.

This clonotype is a singleton in its sample. This may be a read error, as it is one base from a much larger clone. V and J are TRBV29-1 and TRBJ2-7; tentative D call: TRBD2 (5 bases). V shed 4 bases and J shed 12 bases, with 22 bases lying between them. Germline V CDR1 and CDR2: SQVTM, ANQGSEA. The CDR3 runs 13 residues. The CDR3 DNA sequence: TGCAGCGTTGTTTTGGGTTCCGGGGAGACCCCGTACTTC. Translating it yields CSVVLGSGETPYF.

CDR3 coding DNA: TGCAGCGTTGACTCTTTTAACTATGGCTACACCTTC. Protein: CSVDSFNYGYTF. The chain carries TRBV29-1 and TRBJ1-2; D remains unclear. Trimming stripped 3 bases from V and 1 base from J, with 6 bases between. This CDR3 region has 12 residues. CDR1 SQVTM and CDR2 ANQGSEA come from the germline V gene.

This clonotype has a single count. The V and J genes are TRBV24-1 and TRBJ2-3, with 9 bases lining up with TRBD2. The germline V gene encodes CDR1 KGHDR and CDR2 SFDVKD. V trimming: 7 bases; J trimming: 3 bases; junction bases outside the gene matches: 7. The CDR3 loop spans 15 amino acids. CDR3 residues: CATSNLSGGTDTQYF. DNA for the CDR3: TGTGCCACCAGCAATTTAAGCGGGGGGACAGATACGCAGTATTTT.

Note on this clonotype: At one boundary the junction diverges from the germline segment, which might be a read error. The rearrangement links TRBV12-3 or TRBV12-4 to TRBJ2-3; D gene uncertain. The length of the CDR3 is 14 residues. The CDR3 nucleotides read TGTGCCAGCAGTTTTCCTGGTAGAACAGATGCGCAGTATTTT. This encodes CASSFPGRTDAQYF.

Turning to this clonotype: Its ends do not fully match the called genes, so a read error is possible. This sequence joins TRBV12-5 and TRBJ2-2; D unresolved. The CDR3 contains 14 residues. Per the germline V gene, CDR1 is LGHNT and CDR2 is FRNRAP. The CDR3 nucleotides read TGTGCTAGCGGTTTGCTCAGTGAAACCGGGGAGCTGTTTTTT. This codes for CASGLLSETGELFF. Variable domain in full (rest from reference TRBV12-5 and TRBJ2-2): DARVTQTPRHKVTEMGQEVTMRCQPILGHNTVFWYRQTMMQGLELLAYFRNRAPLDDSGMPKDRFSAEMPDATLATLKIQPSEPRDSAVYFCASGLLSETGELFFGEGSRLTVL.

This clonotype was picked up a small number of times. The chain links TRBV28 to TRBJ1-2; 8 bases fit TRBD1. Germline trimming cut 8 bases from V and 1 base from J; bases unmatched to any gene: 9. Germline V gene sequence: CDR1 MDHEN, CDR2 SYDVKM. The CDR3 has 15 amino acids. The CDR3 coding sequence is TGTGCCAGCCTACGACAGGGGCCCCTTAACTATGGCTACACCTTC. It yields the protein CASLRQGPLNYGYTF.

V usage is TRBV7-8 and J usage is TRBJ1-5; tentative D call: TRBD1 (6 bases). CDR1 is SGHVS and CDR2 is FQNEAQ in the germline V gene. CDR3 length: 16 amino acids. Trimming took off 2 bases at V and 6 bases at J, with 17 bases between the two ends. As DNA, the CDR3 is TGTGCCAGCAGCTTATTTCGGGGTCCCAGGGGTCAGCCCCAGCATTTT. This gives the protein CASSLFRGPRGQPQHF.